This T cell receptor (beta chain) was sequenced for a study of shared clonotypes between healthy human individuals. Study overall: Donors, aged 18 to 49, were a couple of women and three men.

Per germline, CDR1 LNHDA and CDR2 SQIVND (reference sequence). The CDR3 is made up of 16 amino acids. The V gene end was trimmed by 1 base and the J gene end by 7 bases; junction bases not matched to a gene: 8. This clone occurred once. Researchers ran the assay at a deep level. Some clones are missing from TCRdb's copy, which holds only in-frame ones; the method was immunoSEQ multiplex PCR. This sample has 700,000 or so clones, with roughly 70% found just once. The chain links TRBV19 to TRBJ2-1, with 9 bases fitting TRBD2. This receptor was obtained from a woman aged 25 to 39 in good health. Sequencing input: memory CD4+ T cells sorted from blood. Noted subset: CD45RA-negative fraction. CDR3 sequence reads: CASSIVGSGRPNEQFF. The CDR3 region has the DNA TGTGCCAGTAGTATAGTGGGTAGCGGGAGACCGAATGAGCAGTTCTTC. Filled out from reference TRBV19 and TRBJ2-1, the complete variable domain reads DGGITQSPKYLFRKEGQNVTLSCEQNLNHDAMYWYRQDPGQGLRLIYYSQIVNDFQKGDIAEGYSVSREKKESFPLTVTSAQKNPTAFYLCASSIVGSGRPNEQFFGPGTRLTVL.